These 6 T cell receptor beta chains were all obtained from the same sample, sequenced in a study of spatial heterogeneity in lung cancer. The time point: sample taken at primary tumor resection. No antigen has been assigned to these receptors. General observations from the study: The study found that expanded intratumoral alpha and beta TCR counts tracked tumor mutation counts.

Via MiXCR, TCRdb re-called the 5' RACE reads, giving one row per CDR3 protein. Of 7,500 to 9,000 distinct CDR3 sequences detected, about 9.3% appear once; the ten largest clones hold roughly 12%. The starting material was lung tumor tissue, obtained at surgery. The receptors originated from a male donor with early-stage non-small cell lung cancer.

This clonotype is deemed medium-sized. J is TRBJ2-3 and V is TRBV9; TRBD1 agrees at 10 bases. The V and J ends lost 0 bases and 2 bases, in that order; junction bases with no gene match: 6. The CDR3 consists of 17 residues. Germline CDR1 is SGDLS and CDR2 is YYNGEE. CDR3 sequence reads: CASSVEGQGFSTDTQYF. The CDR3 DNA sequence: TGTGCCAGCAGCGTAGAGGGACAGGGGTTTTCCACAGATACGCAGTATTTT. The complete variable domain, with remaining parts taken from reference TRBV9 and TRBJ2-3, reads DSGVTQTPKHLITATGQRVTLRCSPRSGDLSVYWYQQSLDQGLQFLIQYYNGEERAKGNILERFSAQQFPDLHSELNLSSLELGDSALYFCASSVEGQGFSTDTQYFGPGTRLTVL.

This clonotype was found many times. The chain joins TRBV11-2 to TRBJ2-5; no clear D gene. V was cut by 0 bases and J by 5 bases, with 16 bases left in between. The CDR3 consists of 16 residues. Germline V lookup: CDR1 SGHAT, CDR2 FQNNGV. This CDR3 is CASSLDQPPLGETQYF. In DNA, the CDR3 is TGTGCCAGCAGCTTAGATCAGCCCCCACTCGGGGAGACCCAGTACTTC.

This clonotype is labeled large. The chain uses TRBV20-1 and TRBJ1-4, with 8 bases identical to TRBD1. The CDR3 totals 14 residues. Germline CDR1 is DFQATT and CDR2 is SNEGSKA (reference sequence). J lost 2 bases, V lost 7 bases, and 6 bases had no gene match. The CDR3 spells CSGRRTGTNEKLFF. CDR3 nucleotides: TGCAGTGGGCGACGGACAGGGACTAATGAAAAACTGTTTTTT.

This clonotype is medium-sized (0.01 to 0.1%) in the sample. CDR3 in amino acids: CASRTSDRGHYEQYF. CDR3 DNA: TGTGCCAGCAGAACCTCAGACAGGGGGCATTACGAGCAGTACTTC. The chain joins TRBV28 to TRBJ2-7; the match to TRBD1 covers 10 bases. CDR1 is MDHEN and CDR2 is SYDVKM in the germline V gene. Trimming at V came to 6 bases and at J to 4 bases, leaving 9 bases not matched to a gene. CDR3 length equals 15 residues.

This clonotype was picked up many times. J is TRBJ2-6 and V is TRBV20-1, with 7 nucleotides matching TRBD2. CDR1 is DFQATT and CDR2 is SNEGSKA in the germline V gene (reference sequence). This CDR3 region has 16 residues. V was clipped by 0 bases and J by 4 bases; unmatched bases: 6. The chain's CDR3 is CSARDWGGPGANVLTF. The DNA of the CDR3 is TGCAGTGCTAGAGATTGGGGAGGGCCGGGGGCCAACGTCCTGACTTTC.

In this sample, this clonotype turned up many times. CDR3 sequence (DNA): TGTGCCAGCAGACTGCCAAATCGGCAAGAGACCCAGTACTTC. Amino acid sequence: CASRLPNRQETQYF. This chain links TRBV5-8 with TRBJ2-5, with unresolved D. The germline gives CDR1 SGHTS, CDR2 YDEGEE. V lost 5 bases and J lost 2, with 13 bases in between. The CDR3 covers 14 residues.